The T cell receptor (beta chain) under discussion was sequenced for a study of blood T cell repertoires in COVID-19. Study as a whole: Collection of acute and convalescent COVID-19 samples took place in the United States, Italy and Spain. From T cells, B-cell-depleted T cells, or PBMCs came the material, which was cDNA or gDNA.

Per the original methods: Cell counts per sample came from amplifying reference gene primers. Produced via immunoSEQ multiplex PCR; TCRdb's table is partial and in-frame only. V and J calls plus clone size are reproduced from that table; the DNA served to infer D and trimming. The table records 650,000 to 800,000 clones, approximately 90% of them present only once. Remarks on this clone: Different DNA sequences within this sample yield the same CDR3.

Sample: peripheral blood. The TCR was taken from a woman under 30 with acute or convalescent COVID-19.

This CDR3 is CASSLAGGGGYTF. The CDR3, as DNA: TGCGCCAGCAGCTTGGCTGGAGGAGGAGGCTACACCTTC. V and J are TRBV5-1 and TRBJ1-2, with D uncertain. V gave up 0 bases and J gave up 8 bases, with 11 bases separating them. CDR1 SGHRS and CDR2 YFSETQ come from the germline V gene. CDR3 length: 13 residues.